This paragraph reports one T cell receptor (beta chain). The antigen is unknown. PCR was performed using 60 Vbeta and 13 Jbeta primers. TCRdb keeps only in-frame clones here, not all; method: immunoSEQ multiplex PCR. This table holds fewer than 150,000 clones, roughly 78% found once. These data belong to a study of cytomegalovirus exposure and HLA in healthy donors. Overall study results and limits: A link between a missense DCLRE1C variant and TCR beta V- and J-gene trimming emerged from a later analysis. Across HLA loci, a later analysis found differing TCR association rates, with DRB1 most and HLA-C fewest.

Germline CDR1 is SEHNR and CDR2 is FQNEAQ (reference sequence). The CDR3 length is 13 residues. V lost 5 bases to trimming and J lost 7 bases, with 15 bases between them. Sequenced: PBMCs. The sequence came from a man aged 40-49 years in good health and CMV-seronegative. This rearrangement joins TRBV7-9 to TRBJ2-7; D remains unclear. DNA for the CDR3: TGTGCCAGCAGCCCTAGAGAGCATATAGAGCAGTACTTC. This translates into CASSPREHIEQYF. The complete variable domain, with remaining parts taken from reference TRBV7-9 and TRBJ2-7, reads DTGVSQNPRHKITKRGQNVTFRCDPISEHNRLYWYRQTLGQGPEFLTYFQNEAQLEKSRLLSDRFSAERPKGSFSTLEIQRTEQGDSAMYLCASSPREHIEQYFGPGTRLTVT.